One T cell receptor beta chain is described in this entry. Its target is not known. V gave up 5 bases and J gave up 8 bases, with 12 bases separating them. Germline V gene lookup returns CDR1 SEHNR and CDR2 FQNEAQ (reference sequence). This CDR3 contains 12 residues. This sample is drawn from a study of T-cell reconstitution after alpha-beta-depleted transplantation in children. Findings and limits, study-wide: Some patients' high day-60 TCRbeta diversity was attributed to recipient cells surviving conditioning. Counts and diversity of T cells one year after transplant came mostly from newly produced T cells. Reported findings indicate that, about two months after transplant, alpha-beta T cells came from several hundred expanded clones, which were derived from non-depleted graft cells.

Unique molecular identifiers featured in how the TCRbeta library was prepared. From the PCR reads, TCRdb called clonotypes with MiXCR, one entry per CDR3 protein. The sample contains about 980,000 distinct CDR3 sequences, about 29% of which appear only once. The chain combines TRBV7-9 with TRBJ1-2; D is perhaps TRBD1 (6 bases). This sequence originates from a boy in the first two years of life who had a stem cell transplant for SCID, so the T cells may come from the graft donor. The sequencing used PBMCs, mostly from graft donor cells, collected 360 days after TCRalphabeta/CD19-depleted stem cell transplant. The CDR3 DNA follows: TGTGCCAGCAGCCCCCGGACAGAAGGCTACACCTTC. Its translation is CASSPRTEGYTF. Variable domain in full (rest from reference TRBV7-9 and TRBJ1-2): DTGVSQNPRHKITKRGQNVTFRCDPISEHNRLYWYRQTLGQGPEFLTYFQNEAQLEKSRLLSDRFSAERPKGSFSTLEIQRTEQGDSAMYLCASSPRTEGYTFGSGTRLTVV.